A single sample is the source of the 27 T cell receptor beta chains below, sequenced in a study of blood T cells in healthy people across ages. For the second PCR, which ran for about 6 to 11 cycles, a sample-barcoded 5' primer and a J-beta primer mix were used. From the 5' RACE reads, TCRdb called clonotypes with MiXCR, one entry per CDR3 protein. The sample includes a few hundred thousand distinct CDR3 sequences, around 27% seen only once; the top ten take approximately 30%. Sequenced sample: blood. All receptors derive from a woman in her 70s in good health.

The chain recombines TRBV2 with TRBJ2-1; D is undetermined. V was trimmed by 6 bases and J by 9 bases, leaving 12 bases between them. Germline CDR1 and CDR2: SNHLY and FYNNEI. The length of the CDR3 is 12 residues. CDR3 protein: CASSVGLGEQFF. As DNA, the CDR3 is TGTGCCAGCAGCGTGGGGTTAGGTGAGCAGTTCTTC. Filled out from reference TRBV2 and TRBJ2-1, the complete variable domain reads EPEVTQTPSHQVTQMGQEVILRCVPISNHLYFYWYRQILGQKVEFLVSFYNNEISEKSEIFDDQFSVERPDGSNFTLKIRSTKLEDSAMYFCASSVGLGEQFFGPGTRLTVL.

This clonotype was seen ten or more times. This sequence joins TRBV6-6 and TRBJ1-2; D gene ambiguous. This CDR3 contains 12 residues. Trimming shortened V by 0 bases and J by 7 bases, and 6 bases separated the two germline ends. Germline CDR1 and CDR2: MNHNY and SVGAGI (reference sequence). CDR3 residues: CASSYSEGGYTF. CDR3 nucleotide sequence: TGTGCCAGCAGTTACTCAGAGGGTGGCTACACCTTC.

This clonotype was seen more than once but under ten times. The V call is TRBV7-9, the J call TRBJ2-1; 13 bases are a match to TRBD2. This CDR3 contains 15 residues. CDR1 and CDR2 from the germline V gene are SEHNR and FQNEAQ (reference sequence). The trim removed 5 bases at V and 9 bases at J, leaving 7 bases unmatched. CDR3 residues: CASSPRLAGGGEQFF. CDR3 in DNA: TGTGCCAGCAGCCCACGACTAGCGGGAGGAGGTGAGCAGTTCTTC.

This clonotype was observed at least ten times. The rearrangement links TRBV29-1 to TRBJ2-5; 8 positions agree with TRBD1. CDR1 and CDR2 from the germline V gene are SQVTM and ANQGSEA. With 4 bases clipped from V and 3 bases from J, the junction kept 4 bases outside the gene matches. CDR3 length: 13 residues. CDR3 bases: TGCAGCGTTGGGACAGGGTATGAAGAGACCCAGTACTTC. Its translation: CSVGTGYEETQYF.

This clonotype was observed many times. This sequence joins TRBV4-2 and TRBJ2-2, with D unclear. V gave up 2 bases and J gave up 3 bases, with 7 bases separating them. The germline V gene has CDR1 LGHNA and CDR2 YNFKEQ. The CDR3 contains 14 residues. In DNA, the CDR3 is TGTGCCAGCAGCCAACAACAATACACCGGGGAGCTGTTTTTT. Translation: CASSQQQYTGELFF.

The chain recombines TRBV20-1 with TRBJ1-5; D is undetermined. The CDR3 spans 14 residues. Germline lookup yields CDR1 DFQATT and CDR2 SNEGSKA (reference sequence). V shed 3 bases and J shed 3 bases, with 12 bases lying between them. CDR3 in amino acids: CSASLGNDNQPQHF. The CDR3 DNA follows: TGCAGTGCTAGTCTCGGAAATGACAATCAGCCCCAGCATTTT.

This clonotype is a singleton in its sample. The J gene is TRBJ2-1, the V gene TRBV7-2; D uncertain. V dropped 1 base and J dropped 9 bases, with 16 bases sitting between them. This CDR3 is 15 amino acids long. Germline V CDR1 and CDR2: SGHTA, FQGNSA. CDR3 in DNA: TGTGCCAGCAGCTTAGTAAGGGCCGCCTGGGGTGAGCAGTTCTTC. Translated, it gives CASSLVRAAWGEQFF.

The V gene is TRBV5-1, the J gene TRBJ1-4; D may be TRBD1 (5 bases). Germline V gene sequence: CDR1 SGHRS, CDR2 YFSETQ. The CDR3 sequence is 15 residues long. Deletions cut 4 bases from V and 3 bases from J, with 13 bases between. The CDR3 DNA reads as TGCGCCAGCAGCCCAACGGGGGACTCTAATGAAAAACTGTTTTTT. Translated: CASSPTGDSNEKLFF.

The V call is TRBV28, the J call TRBJ2-5; D may be TRBD1 (5 bases). The V end lost 5 bases, the J end lost 5 bases, and 9 bases lay between the germline ends. Per germline, CDR1 MDHEN and CDR2 SYDVKM. This CDR3 comprises 12 residues. The CDR3 region has the DNA TGTGCCAGCAGTGGGGCCAGTGAGACCCAGTACTTC. Its translation is CASSGASETQYF.

There are many counts of this clonotype. The CDR3 DNA sequence: TGCAGCGTTGAACGGGGCAGCGAAGAGACCCAGTACTTC. Translated: CSVERGSEETQYF. V usage is TRBV29-1 and J usage is TRBJ2-5; D could derive from TRBD1 or TRBD2 (5 bases each). There are 13 residues in the CDR3. Germline values: CDR1 SQVTM, CDR2 ANQGSEA. V shed 2 bases and J shed 3 bases, with 10 bases lying between them.

This clonotype was seen a few times. The junction departs from the called germline gene at one end, perhaps through a read error. V and J are TRBV18 and TRBJ2-5, with D tentatively TRBD1 or TRBD2 (5 bases each). Germline loops: CDR1 KGHSH, CDR2 LQKENI. The CDR3 is made up of 13 amino acids. CDR3 in amino acids: CASSPGTLETRYF. In DNA form, the CDR3 reads TGTGCCAGCTCACCCGGGACCCTAGAGACCCGGTACTTC.

The chain has TRBV5-1 and TRBJ2-5, with 7 positions matching TRBD1. The assigned J gene may be wrong: the sequence end matches TRBJ2-1 better. The CDR3 spans 15 residues. Germline-derived CDR1 and CDR2 are SGHRS and YFSETQ. The CDR3 bases are TGCGCCAGCAGCTCTGACGGGACAGCCTACAATGAGCAGTTCTTC. It yields the protein CASSSDGTAYNEQFF.

For the CDR3, the DNA is TGTGCCAGCAGCTCCGAGGGCAGCGTCTATGGCTACACCTTC. Its translation is CASSSEGSVYGYTF. The V and J genes are TRBV11-2 and TRBJ1-2; D is unresolved. Germline lookup yields CDR1 SGHAT and CDR2 FQNNGV. Between the trimmed V and J ends, which lost 4 bases and 4 bases, there was a span of 13 bases. The CDR3 is made up of 14 amino acids. The full variable domain, in which reference TRBV11-2 and TRBJ1-2 provide the parts outside the CDR3, is EAGVAQSPRYKIIEKRQSVAFWCNPISGHATLYWYQQILGQGPKLLIQFQNNGVVDDSQLPKDRFSAERLKGVDSTLKIQPAKLEDSAVYLCASSSEGSVYGYTFGSGTRLTVV.

This clonotype was detected a few times. The rearrangement uses TRBV25-1 and TRBJ2-5; D gene uncertain. This CDR3 has 20 residues. Germline CDR1 and CDR2: MGHDK and SYGVNS. V was shortened by 1 base and J by 0 bases, with 24 bases between the two germline ends. CDR3 bases: TGTGCCAGCAGTGAATGTACAAACCCCCTTGGGTGGCTACACCAAGAGACCCAGTACTTC. Its protein product is CASSECTNPLGWLHQETQYF.

This clonotype was counted between two and nine times. V and J are TRBV6-5 and TRBJ2-7, with a tentative D call TRBD1 (6 bases). The germline V and J ends were trimmed by 4 bases and 5 bases, with 9 bases remaining between them. The CDR3 is 12 residues long. CDR1 is MNHEY and CDR2 is SVGAGI in the germline V gene. CDR3 residues: CASSFQGNEQYF. DNA for the CDR3: TGTGCCAGCAGTTTCCAGGGGAACGAGCAGTACTTC.

The rearrangement uses TRBV20-1 and TRBJ2-3; D uncertain. The germline CDR1 and CDR2 sequences are DFQATT and SNEGSKA (reference sequence). The CDR3 has 12 amino acids. Trimming left V 2 bases short and J 2 bases short, with 5 bases between. In DNA, the CDR3 is TGCAGTGCTAGAAGTGACACAGATACGCAGTATTTT. Its protein product is CSARSDTDTQYF.

V usage is TRBV7-2 and J usage is TRBJ2-7, with D possibly TRBD2 on 5 matching bases. Trimming pared 5 bases from V and 4 bases from J, leaving 9 bases between. The CDR3 totals 12 residues. Germline values: CDR1 SGHTA, CDR2 FQGNSA. As DNA, the CDR3 is TGTGCCAGCAGCCGGAGGCGGTACGAGCAGTACTTC. It is translated as CASSRRRYEQYF.

The rearrangement uses TRBV28 and TRBJ1-1, with a tentative D call TRBD1 (5 bases). This CDR3 has 12 amino acids. Trimming removed 10 bases at V and 4 bases at J, with 13 bases between. Germline-derived CDR1 and CDR2 are MDHEN and SYDVKM. The CDR3 spells CATLQVTTEAFF. CDR3 coding DNA: TGTGCCACCCTACAGGTGACCACTGAAGCTTTCTTT.

The rearrangement uses TRBV4-3 and TRBJ2-4; D is possibly TRBD1 or TRBD2 (6 bases each). Per germline, CDR1 LGHNA and CDR2 YSLEER. The V end was cut by 2 bases, the J end by 7 bases, with 12 bases between. The length of the CDR3 is 14 residues. CDR3 sequence (DNA): TGCGCCAGCAGCCAACTTCAAGGGGGGAACATTCAGTACTTC. Its protein is CASSQLQGGNIQYF.

The gene calls are TRBV6-5 and TRBJ2-5; 7 positions match TRBD2. The J call may be mistaken, given a closer DNA end match to TRBJ2-7. Germline CDR1 is MNHEY and CDR2 is SVGAGI. The CDR3 extends over 15 amino acids. The CDR3 DNA sequence: TGTGCCAGCAGAAAGGCTAGCGGAAGTTCCTACGAGCAGTACTTC. It specifies CASRKASGSSYEQYF.

The rearrangement uses TRBV20-1 and TRBJ1-1; a possible D gene is TRBD1 (6 bases). The germline V and J ends were trimmed by 6 bases and 10 bases, with 12 bases remaining between them. Germline V gene sequence: CDR1 DFQATT, CDR2 SNEGSKA (reference sequence). The CDR3 length is 10 residues. This CDR3 is CSATQGPAFF. The CDR3 DNA reads as TGCAGTGCCACTCAGGGGCCAGCTTTCTTT.

The chain recombines TRBV20-1 with TRBJ1-5, with 8 bases matching TRBD1. This CDR3 comprises 12 residues. Germline CDR1 DFQATT, CDR2 SNEGSKA (reference sequence). Trimming removed 6 bases from V and 5 bases from J; junction bases left unmatched: 3. The CDR3 loop reads CSAEQGDQPQHF. DNA for the CDR3: TGCAGTGCCGAACAGGGGGATCAGCCCCAGCATTTT.

Ten or more counts support this clonotype. This chain links TRBV9 with TRBJ2-1; unclear D gene. Per the germline V gene, CDR1 is SGDLS and CDR2 is YYNGEE. This CDR3 region has 17 residues. V was trimmed by 0 bases and J by 4 bases, leaving 17 bases between them. CDR3 nucleotide sequence: TGTGCCAGCAGCGTAGCCCCCAGCCTGGACCTTTACAATGAGCAGTTCTTC. Protein product: CASSVAPSLDLYNEQFF.

The V and J genes are TRBV7-2 and TRBJ1-1, with D unclear. In germline, CDR1 is SGHTA, CDR2 FQGNSA. CDR3 length equals 14 residues. The V end lost 4 bases, the J end lost 0 bases, and 9 bases lay between the germline ends. The CDR3 region is CASSSAVMNTEAFF. CDR3 nucleotides: TGTGCCAGCAGCTCTGCAGTCATGAACACTGAAGCTTTCTTT. Combining the CDR3 with reference TRBV7-2 and TRBJ1-1 gives the whole variable domain GAGVSQSPSNKVTEKGKDVELRCDPISGHTALYWYRQSLGQGLEFLIYFQGNSAPDKSGLPSDRFSAERTGGSVSTLTIQRTQQEDSAVYLCASSSAVMNTEAFFGQGTRLTVV.

Only a few counts were recorded for this clonotype. J is TRBJ2-7 and V is TRBV7-9; possibly TRBD2 for D (5 bases). Trimming took 5 bases from V and 2 from J, leaving 13 bases between them. In germline, CDR1 is SEHNR, CDR2 FQNEAQ (reference sequence). The CDR3 is 14 residues long. The CDR3 sequence is CASSPGEGTYEQYF. CDR3 DNA sequence: TGTGCCAGCAGCCCCGGGGAAGGAACCTACGAGCAGTACTTC.

J is TRBJ2-3 and V is TRBV7-2; 15 bases are shared with TRBD2. This CDR3 is built from 17 residues. The germline gives CDR1 SGHTA, CDR2 FQGNSA. V shed 4 bases, J shed 3 bases, and the junction held 5 bases outside the gene matches. In DNA form, the CDR3 reads TGTGCCAGCAGCTCACCGGGACTAGCGGGAGGTACAGATACGCAGTATTTT. Translated, it gives CASSSPGLAGGTDTQYF.

This clonotype was recorded a few times. V gene TRBV18 combines with J gene TRBJ1-2; 7 bases are a match to TRBD1. CDR1 KGHSH and CDR2 LQKENI come from the germline V gene. The CDR3 sequence is 15 residues long. The junction had 4 bases not matched to a gene; V was cut back by 0 bases and J by 3 bases. As DNA, the CDR3 is TGTGCCAGCTCACCACCACAGGGGATCTACTATGGCTACACCTTC. Amino acids: CASSPPQGIYYGYTF. Using reference TRBV18 and TRBJ1-2 for the parts outside the CDR3, the full variable domain is NAGVMQNPRHLVRRRGQEARLRCSPMKGHSHVYWYRQLPEEGLKFMVYLQKENIIDESGMPKERFSAEFPKEGPSILRIQQVVRGDSAAYFCASSPPQGIYYGYTFGSGTRLTVV.